A selection of T cell receptor beta chains follows, all from one sample in a study of T cell repertoires in cytomegalovirus infection. TCRdb processed the reads anew with MiXCR; each CDR3 protein has one entry. The sample yields 100,000 to 150,000 distinct CDR3 sequences, 30% to 40% seen once. These receptors lack a known antigen. Sequences were derived from CD8+ T cells from cultured PBMCs, sampled from culture after CMV antigen stimulation. The receptors stem from a human donor in good health (CMV status not recorded). Some clones in this sample may be carry-over from other donors' samples. CDR3s leave out the opening cysteine and the closing phenylalanine or tryptophan.

j_call v_call cdr3_aa
TRBJ1-2 TRBV19 ASSPGGATGYT
TRBJ1-1 TRBV7-6 ASSSTGGVNTEAF
TRBJ2-7 TRBV6-1 ASREGLADTYEQY
TRBJ2-5 TRBV6-5 ASRTGETQY
TRBJ2-3 TRBV20-1 SARGLARTDTQY
TRBJ2-1 TRBV7-2 ASSLIAGGYNEQF
TRBJ1-6 TRBV12-3/TRBV12-4 ASSSRDRVNSPLH
TRBJ1-5 TRBV6-5 ASKFFESDQH
TRBJ2-3 TRBV6-6 ASSRTTLDTQY
TRBJ1-2 TRBV27 ASSGSHRSYGYT
TRBJ2-5 TRBV2 ASSEGLQETQY
TRBJ2-7 TRBV20-1 SARERGPSYEQY
TRBJ1-2 TRBV6-5 ASSLSRGMDYGYT
TRBJ1-4 TRBV6-1 ASSEHARNLNEKLF
TRBJ2-6 TRBV11-2 ASRRGGANVLT
TRBJ2-1 TRBV11-1 ASSLAKTSGGGDEQF
TRBJ2-5 TRBV7-9 ASSGGGISETQY
TRBJ1-5 TRBV7-2 ASSLFGGSGEPQH
TRBJ2-1 TRBV12-3/TRBV12-4 ASSFGLAGDEQF
TRBJ1-5 TRBV7-9 ASSYGQGSQPQH
TRBJ2-7 TRBV7-2 ASSPRRTGRDEQY
TRBJ2-7 TRBV2 ASSQRQGYEQY
TRBJ1-1 TRBV7-8 ASSFRDRLWEAF
TRBJ2-7 TRBV7-9 ASSLSGASTYEQY
TRBJ1-4 TRBV4-1 ASSQYGDEKLF
TRBJ2-7 TRBV19 ASSSYSRPYEQY
TRBJ1-4 TRBV2 ASSPDDRGGEINEKLF
TRBJ2-7 TRBV10-3 AISEGRQLSYEQY
TRBJ2-7 TRBV6-2/TRBV6-3 ASSPGIDYEQY
TRBJ1-2 TRBV3-1 ASSQELGYGYT
TRBJ2-1 TRBV15 ATSTLEGWQGPSWNEQF
TRBJ2-7 TRBV4-1 ASSQGGQAIRGEQY
TRBJ1-1 TRBV25-1 ASRSGGKTEAF
TRBJ2-4 TRBV6-5 ATGTAVAKNIQY
TRBJ2-3 TRBV4-1 ASSQESRVKTDTQY
TRBJ1-4 TRBV7-9 ASSPTGGYEKLF